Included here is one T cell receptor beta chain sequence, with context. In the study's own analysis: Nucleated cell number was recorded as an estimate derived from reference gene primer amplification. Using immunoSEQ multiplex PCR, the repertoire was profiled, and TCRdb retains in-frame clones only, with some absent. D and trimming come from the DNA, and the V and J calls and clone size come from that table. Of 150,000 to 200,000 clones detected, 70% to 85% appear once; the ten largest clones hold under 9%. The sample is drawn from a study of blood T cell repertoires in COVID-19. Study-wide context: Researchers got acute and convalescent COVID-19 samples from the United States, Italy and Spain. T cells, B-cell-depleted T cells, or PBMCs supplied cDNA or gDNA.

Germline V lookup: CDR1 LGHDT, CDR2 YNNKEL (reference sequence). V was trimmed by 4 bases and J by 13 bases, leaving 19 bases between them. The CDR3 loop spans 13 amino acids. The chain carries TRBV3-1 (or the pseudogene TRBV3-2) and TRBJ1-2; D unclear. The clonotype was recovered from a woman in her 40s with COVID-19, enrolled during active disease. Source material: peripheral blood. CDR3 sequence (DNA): TGTGCCAGCAGCCTCAATTTCGGGGATGCCCGCACCTTC. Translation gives CASSLNFGDARTF.